This is a list of T cell receptor beta chains from one sample in a study of T cell responses to AZD1222 COVID-19 vaccine. The protocol was immunoSEQ multiplex PCR, while the TCRdb copy is restricted to in-frame clones and leaves out a portion. In the table there are more than 250,000 clones, just over 90% of which are singletons. This material consisted of peripheral blood, taken on day 0 of AZD1222 vaccination. Receptor source: an adult in good health. Both conserved end residues are part of each CDR3. The order of the fields is V gene, J gene, clone size, CDR3 protein. Clone size is shown for a subset of rows, as once, few, many or a class of expanded clone.

>TRBV11-2|TRBJ1-2|.
CASSPGPPLGQNYGYTF
>TRBV3-1/TRBV3-2|TRBJ2-5|.
CASSQGLAGVYQETQYF
>TRBV6-5|TRBJ2-7|.
CASSYSLREVNEQYF
>TRBV11-2|TRBJ2-3|.
CASSLSPRDTQYF
>TRBV5-1|TRBJ2-1|.
CASSLGTSGPAEQFF
>TRBV6-5|TRBJ2-1|.
CASSSSSGSVDEQFF
>TRBV6-5|TRBJ1-2|.
CACAGSDGYTF
>TRBV25-1|TRBJ1-1|.
CASSSWTGYPEAFF
>TRBV5-4|TRBJ2-5|.
CASSLVDEETQYF
>TRBV27|TRBJ1-1|.
CASSLSGRVWNTEAFF
>TRBV7-2|TRBJ2-1|.
CASSSRVAGSYNEQFF
>TRBV7-9|TRBJ1-6|.
CASSFPKGLHSPLHF
>TRBV6-2/TRBV6-3|TRBJ2-7|.
CASSPGGEQYF
>TRBV6-2/TRBV6-3|TRBJ2-7|once
CASSRLTGSTYEQYF
>TRBV9|TRBJ2-1|.
CASSLKGLAGPGGNEQFF
>TRBV4-2|TRBJ2-1|.
CASSQAPRGDVRNEQFF
>TRBV5-4|TRBJ2-1|.
CASSHPLTGNDEQFF
>TRBV18|TRBJ1-5|.
CASSPGQGGGNQPQHF
>TRBV7-2|TRBJ2-7|.
CASSPGGPYYEQYF
>TRBV5-1|TRBJ2-2|.
CASSLSGGGVTGELFF